Here is one T cell receptor beta chain with its context. Its antigen is not known. This entry belongs to a study of T-cell reconstitution after alpha-beta-depleted transplantation in children. The authors prepared the TCRbeta library with unique molecular identifiers. TCRdb passed the PCR reads through MiXCR, listing each CDR3 protein once. The sample lists a few hundred thousand distinct CDR3 sequences; about an eighth were seen once. The CDR3 runs to 16 residues. V was clipped by 1 base and J by 7 bases; unmatched bases: 8. The study's findings and limits: Several hundred expanded graft clones reportedly gave rise to the alpha-beta T cells present about two months after transplant. A year had passed since transplant, and T-cell counts and diversity by then came mostly from newly produced T cells.

The sample here was PBMCs, mostly from graft donor cells, taken 360 days after TCRalphabeta/CD19-depleted stem cell transplant. This receptor was taken from a male patient under 18 who had a stem cell transplant for acute myeloid leukemia, so the T cells may come from the graft donor. V is TRBV12-3 or TRBV12-4 and J is TRBJ2-7; 12 bases are a match to TRBD2. The CDR3 DNA is TGTGCCAGCAGTTTAGGTACGGGACTAGCGGGCCCGGAGCAGTACTTC. It yields the protein CASSLGTGLAGPEQYF.